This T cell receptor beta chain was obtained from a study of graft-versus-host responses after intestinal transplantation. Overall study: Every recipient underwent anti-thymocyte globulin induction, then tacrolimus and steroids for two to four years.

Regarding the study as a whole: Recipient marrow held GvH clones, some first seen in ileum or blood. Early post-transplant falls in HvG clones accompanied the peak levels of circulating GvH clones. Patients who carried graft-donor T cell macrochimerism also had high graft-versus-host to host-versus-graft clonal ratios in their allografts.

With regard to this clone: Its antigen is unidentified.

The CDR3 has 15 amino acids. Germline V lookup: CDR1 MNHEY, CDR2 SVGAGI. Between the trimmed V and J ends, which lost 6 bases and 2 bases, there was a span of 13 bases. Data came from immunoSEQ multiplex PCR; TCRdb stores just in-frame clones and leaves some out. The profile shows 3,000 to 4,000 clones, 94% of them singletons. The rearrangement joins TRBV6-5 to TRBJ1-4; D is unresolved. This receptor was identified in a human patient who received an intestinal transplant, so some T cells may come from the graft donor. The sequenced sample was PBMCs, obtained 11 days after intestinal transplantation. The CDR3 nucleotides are TGTGCCAGCAGCCCTTCTGGCGGGACTAATGAAAAACTGTTTTTT. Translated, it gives CASSPSGGTNEKLFF.